What follows is one T cell receptor (beta chain) and its context. In this sample, this clonotype turned up a few times. No antigen is known for it. There are no base qualities to consult, and no much larger clone falls within one base. Ficoll-Paque density gradient centrifugation was used to isolate PBMCs. The V and J ends are trimmed by 3 bases and 3 bases, leaving 12 bases between them. The CDR3 runs 13 amino acids, cysteine and phenylalanine included. The entry retains the CDR3 DNA only, 39 bases that are in frame from base 1. Looking up the germline V gene (reference sequence) yields CDR1 DFQATT and CDR2 SNEGSKA. For sequencing, an Illumina NovaSeq 6000 was employed. TCRalpha and TCRbeta cDNA libraries were constructed by 5'RACE with constant-segment primers, with sample barcodes and unique molecular identifiers being introduced. RNA was extracted from every sample with Trizol reagent. The libraries were amplified in two PCR steps, and the second step added a second sample barcode and Illumina TruSeq adapters. The libraries were sequenced on an Illumina NovaSeq using 2 x 150 bp paired-end reads. In the authors' own workflow: With migec v1.2.7, reads were demultiplexed and then collapsed into UMI-guided consensus sequences. Using mixcr v2.1.11, UMI consensuses were aligned to TRA and TRB V and J templates and then assembled into clonotypes. A clonotype was counted as expanded or contracted only if both edgeR and NoisET called the change significant, with noise models trained on biological replicates. For edgeR calls, the thresholds were a false discovery rate-adjusted p below 0.01 and a log2 fold-change of 1. As an exploratory analysis of dynamics, PCA with hierarchical clustering was applied to max-normalized trajectories of the 1000 most abundant clonotypes. The CD4 or CD8 phenotype of responding clones was assigned using the separately sequenced CD4+ and CD8+ repertoires. The raw public reads went through TCRdb reprocessing: fastp at Q25, MiXCR clone calling, in-frame beta chains kept. Under each unique CDR3 protein, matching rows form one entry showing the most common genes and DNA. These V and J calls derive from TCRdb rather than the authors' analysis. For this sample the table gives some 40,000 distinct CDR3 sequences, of which 7.3% were detected only once. Roughly 1.4% of the sample comes from the top ten.

This sample is drawn from a study of T-cell memory formation after mild COVID-19 (TCRdb year 2021). Regarding the research as a whole: TCR sequence clusters from the two donors were largely donor specific. The cohort was made up of two young adult volunteers, one female and one male, who were previously healthy. In two donors, T-cell clones that expanded and contracted after mild COVID-19 were tracked by sequencing TCRalpha and TCRbeta repertoires over time.

Here is what the overall study found, with its caveats: Contracting CD4+ clones were found mainly in CM and EM memory subsets, while CD8+ clones were enriched in EMRA. Some responding clones were detected in pre-infection memory, which suggested that pre-existing cross-reactive memory T cells had joined the SARS-CoV-2 response. Whether the second-wave clones peaking on day 37 were SARS-CoV-2 specific was not confirmed. Only a couple of mild cases were covered by the study, and larger cohorts that include severe cases with pre-infection samples were considered necessary. From day 15 to 85, contracting clones showed balanced CD4/CD8 phenotypes, whereas a second wave of clones that expanded from day 15 to 37 leaned towards CD4+.

Sequencing was done on a sample of PBMCs or a T cell subset sorted from them (not recorded which). The receptor comes from a man between 18 and 35 years old who had mild COVID-19 (a few samples of this study predate the infection). The sample titles of this study are shuffled in the database, so cell type and time point are left out; the donor was told from shared clones. The rearranged chain carries TRBV20-1 and TRBJ2-7, with no reliable assignment of the D segment. The CDR3 region: CSARGPGNYEQYF. The DNA reads TGCAGTGCTAGGGGTCCAGGAAACTACGAGCAGTACTTC.